Shown below are 17 T cell receptor beta chains from a single sample sequenced in a study of cytomegalovirus exposure and HLA in healthy donors. 13 Jbeta primers and 60 Vbeta primers were used for the PCR. Here immunoSEQ multiplex PCR was the method, and the copy in TCRdb shows in-frame clones only, minus some. The profile shows about 130,000 clones, approximately 80% of them singletons. Material: PBMCs. The receptors stem from a boy between 2 and 10 years old in good health and CMV-seronegative.

The gene calls are TRBV14 and TRBJ1-1; perhaps TRBD1 as D (5 bases). The CDR3 loop spans 16 amino acids. V lost 5 bases, J lost 0 bases, and 16 bases lay in between. From germline, CDR1 is SGHDN and CDR2 FVKESK. This CDR3 reads CASSFRRGEVNTEAFF. CDR3 DNA sequence: TGTGCCAGCAGCTTCAGGAGGGGCGAGGTGAACACTGAAGCTTTCTTT.

This clone was counted once. This chain uses TRBV5-1 with TRBJ2-1; no firm D call. The V and J ends lost 3 bases and 3 bases respectively, with 10 bases between them. The CDR3 covers 14 residues. Germline V gives CDR1 SGHRS, CDR2 YFSETQ. The CDR3 nucleotides read TGCGCCAGCAGCTACTTCACTCACTACAATGAGCAGTTCTTC. Its translation is CASSYFTHYNEQFF.

Notes on this clone: Within the sample, other DNA sequences also encode this same CDR3. The chain links TRBV27 to TRBJ1-1; TRBD1 matches at 7 bases. The CDR3 totals 13 residues. The J segment lost 2 bases and the V segment lost 8 bases, leaving 5 bases of the junction unmatched. In germline, CDR1 is MNHEY, CDR2 SMNVEV (reference sequence). CDR3 region: CASSRTGNTEAFF. CDR3 bases: TGTGCCAGCTCTCGGACAGGTAACACTGAAGCTTTCTTT.

V gene TRBV25-1 combines with J gene TRBJ1-1, with TRBD1 matching 7 bases. Germline trimming cut 5 bases from V and 4 bases from J; bases unmatched to any gene: 13. This CDR3 spans 16 amino acids. From germline, CDR1 is MGHDK and CDR2 SYGVNS. CDR3 loop: CASSSLPSGGVTEAFF. DNA for the CDR3: TGTGCCAGCAGTTCCCTTCCGTCAGGGGGTGTCACTGAAGCTTTCTTT.

The DNA for the CDR3 is TGTGCCAGCAGGCACCAGACAGGGAACTCCTACAATGAGCAGTTCTTC. Amino acids: CASRHQTGNSYNEQFF. The chain has TRBV27 and TRBJ2-1; 7 nucleotides match TRBD1. J was trimmed by 0 bases and V by 6 bases; bases with no gene match: 8. Germline V gene data show CDR1 as MNHEY and CDR2 as SMNVEV (reference sequence). The CDR3 length is 16 residues.

The chain joins TRBV4-3 to TRBJ1-1, with 11 bases that match TRBD1. This CDR3 spans 15 amino acids. CDR1 LGHNA and CDR2 YSLEER come from the germline V gene. With 0 bases clipped from V and 6 bases from J, the junction kept 3 bases outside the gene matches. The CDR3 bases are TGCGCCAGCAGCCAAGATTCGGGACAGGGGGCTGAAGCTTTCTTT. This encodes CASSQDSGQGAEAFF.

This chain connects TRBV6-4 to TRBJ2-3; TRBD1 matches at 10 bases. The V and J ends lost 5 bases and 1 base, in that order; junction bases with no gene match: 3. Per the germline V gene, CDR1 is MRHNA and CDR2 is SNTAGT. The CDR3 is 15 amino acids. This CDR3 is CASSRGTGGTDTQYF. CDR3 nucleotide sequence: TGTGCCAGCAGTCGTGGGACAGGGGGCACAGATACGCAGTATTTT.

The CDR3 region has the DNA TGTGCCAGCAGTTACTCCGGAGGCGGGTGGAGCACTGAAGCTTTCTTT. Its protein product is CASSYSGGGWSTEAFF. The rearrangement joins TRBV6-5 to TRBJ1-1; D remains unclear. The V gene's germline CDR1 is MNHEY and CDR2 SVGAGI. The CDR3 runs 16 residues. V lost 0 bases, J lost 4 bases, and 15 bases lay in between.

The chain links TRBV6-1 to TRBJ2-7; TRBD2 agrees at 9 bases. V was clipped by 3 bases and J by 6 bases; unmatched bases: 9. This CDR3 is built from 15 residues. Germline V gives CDR1 MNHNS, CDR2 SASEGT. The CDR3 DNA sequence: TGTGCCAGCAGTGAGAGCGCGGGAGGGTTCTCCGAGCAGTACGTC. Translating gives CASSESAGGFSEQYV.

CDR3: CASSEPAESYGYTF. CDR3 DNA: TGTGCCAGCAGTGAACCCGCAGAAAGCTATGGCTACACCTTC. The chain couples TRBV25-1 to TRBJ1-2; no definite D call. CDR3 size: 14 residues. Germline CDR1 and CDR2: MGHDK and SYGVNS. Between the trimmed V and J ends, which lost 2 bases and 4 bases, there was a span of 11 bases.

J is TRBJ1-1 and V is TRBV7-3, with 7 bases matching TRBD1. Germline V gives CDR1 SGHTA, CDR2 FQGTGA. This CDR3 region has 15 residues. V lost 5 bases and J lost 0; bases outside the gene matches: 6. This CDR3 reads CASSPAGTVNTEAFF. The CDR3 bases are TGTGCCAGCAGCCCGGCCGGGACAGTGAACACTGAAGCTTTCTTT.

The chain has TRBV19 and TRBJ1-1; the match to TRBD1 covers 7 bases. This CDR3 is built from 13 residues. Per the germline V gene, CDR1 is LNHDA and CDR2 is SQIVND (reference sequence). The V segment lost 6 bases and the J segment 0 bases; nucleotides outside the gene matches: 1. The CDR3 spells CASSTGVNTEAFF. The CDR3 coding sequence is TGTGCCAGTAGCACAGGGGTGAACACTGAAGCTTTCTTT.

The chain joins TRBV7-8 to TRBJ2-7; no firm D call. CDR3 size: 15 residues. V shed 0 bases and J shed 2 bases, with 11 bases lying between them. Looked up from germline, CDR1 is SGHVS and CDR2 is FQNEAQ. The CDR3 is CASSLAAGVAYEQYF. The CDR3 region has the DNA TGTGCCAGCAGCTTAGCGGCAGGCGTAGCCTACGAGCAGTACTTC.

This clone has only a few counts. This chain uses TRBV6-4 with TRBJ2-1, with TRBD2 identical over 9 bases. There are 16 residues in the CDR3. Germline CDR1 and CDR2: MRHNA and SNTAGT. V was clipped by 0 bases and J by 0 bases; unmatched bases: 0. The CDR3 is CASSDSSGSSYNEQFF. CDR3 sequence (DNA): TGTGCCAGCAGTGACTCTAGCGGGAGCTCCTACAATGAGCAGTTCTTC.

The J gene is TRBJ2-2, the V gene TRBV19, with 7 bases identical to TRBD2. The germline CDR1 and CDR2 sequences are LNHDA and SQIVND (reference sequence). J gave up 7 bases and V 1 base, and 6 bases lay outside the gene matches. CDR3 length: 15 amino acids. The CDR3 sequence is CASSIGRGVFGELFF. The CDR3, as DNA: TGTGCCAGTAGTATAGGACGGGGGGTTTTCGGGGAGCTGTTTTTT.

The chain has TRBV12-5 and TRBJ2-3, with TRBD2 matching over 8 bases. V dropped 7 bases and J dropped 5; count of bases not matched to a gene: 17. This CDR3 region has 17 residues. Germline V gene sequence: CDR1 LGHNT, CDR2 FRNRAP. The CDR3 DNA follows: TGTGCTAGTGCCATGCCCCGCGGGGCCCGGGGGGGAGATACGCAGTATTTT. It encodes CASAMPRGARGGDTQYF.

The chain joins TRBV4-1 to TRBJ2-2, with 8 bases lining up with TRBD2. CDR3 length: 18 residues. With V trimmed by 2 bases and J by 4 bases, 12 bases remained unmatched. Germline values: CDR1 MGHRA, CDR2 YSYEKL. The CDR3 DNA follows: TGCGCCAGCAGCCAATGGGTTGCAGCGGGAGATGTCACCGGGGAGCTGTTTTTT. It translates to CASSQWVAAGDVTGELFF.